This TCR beta chain was recovered during a study of PD-L1 blockade in urothelial cancer. Overall study: Patients' atezolizumab regimen, 1,200 mg intravenously every 3 weeks, began in the mid-2010s. Prior regimens of chemotherapy numbered 0 to 3 per patient.

The germline V gene has CDR1 LNHNV and CDR2 YYDKDF (reference sequence). CDR3 length: 14 residues. The trim removed 3 bases at V and 3 bases at J, leaving 0 bases unmatched. The time point was: pretreatment peripheral blood. Clones were read by immunoSEQ multiplex PCR, and TCRdb kept only the in-frame ones, dropping some. The table shows roughly 30,000 clones, with 75% to 90% occurring only once. The rearrangement joins TRBV15 to TRBJ2-1; TRBD2 matches 9 bases. The specimen comprised PBMCs, sampled around atezolizumab (anti-PD-L1) treatment. This receptor was taken from a man aged 60 to 69 with urothelial cancer. The CDR3 DNA is TGTGCCACCAGCAGGACTAGCGGCTACAATGAGCAGTTCTTC. It encodes CATSRTSGYNEQFF.